This is a list of T cell receptor beta chains from one sample in a study of blood T cell repertoires in COVID-19. The method was immunoSEQ multiplex PCR; TCRdb's version includes in-frame clones alone and lacks a portion of them. The sample lists a few hundred thousand clones, roughly 90% seen once, with just under 3% in the top ten. The sequenced sample was PBMCs or T cells enriched from blood (not recorded which). The receptors derive from a young woman who had recovered from COVID-19. The CDR3 runs from the conserved cysteine through the conserved F or W. D genes are given only for firm matches. Expanded clones are given a class, and other clones once, few, many or no size at all.

>NA|TRBV5-1|TRBJ2-1|NA
TGCGCCAGCAGCTTAGGCGGCTCCTACAATGAGCAGTTCTTC
CASSLGGSYNEQFF
>NA|TRBV27|TRBJ2-7|NA
TGTGCCAGCAGTTTATCTCCAGGGTCCTACTCCTACGAGCAGTACTTC
CASSLSPGSYSYEQYF
>TRBD1|TRBV28|TRBJ2-7|NA
TGTGCCAGCAGTTTAGGGGGACAGTCCCTAGAGTACTTC
CASSLGGQSLEYF
>TRBD1|TRBV18|TRBJ1-2|NA
TGTGCCAGCTCATCCGCCGGGACAGACTATGGCTACACCTTC
CASSSAGTDYGYTF
>NA|TRBV18|TRBJ2-7|NA
TGTGCCAGCTCACCACCGTCACTAGCCTCCTACGAGCAGTACTTC
CASSPPSLASYEQYF
>TRBD1|TRBV10-3|TRBJ1-2|NA
TGTGCCATCAGTGAGTCAAGACAGGGGGACTATGGCTACACCTTC
CAISESRQGDYGYTF
>NA|TRBV12-5|TRBJ2-1|once
TGTGCTAGTGGTACCGGTGAGCCCCTGCCGTTCTTC
CASGTGEPLPFF
>TRBD1|TRBV6-5|TRBJ2-7|NA
TGTGCCAGCAGTTTACCCGCCCAGGGGGCCTACGAGCAGTACTTC
CASSLPAQGAYEQYF
>TRBD1|TRBV2|TRBJ1-6|NA
TGTGCCAGCAGTGACCGACAGGGCTCGCATTCACCCCTCCACTTT
CASSDRQGSHSPLHF
>TRBD2|TRBV5-1|TRBJ2-5|NA
TGCGCCAGCAGCTTGGCCGCTAGCGGGGGGCCGCCTAGGGAGACCCAGTACTTC
CASSLAASGGPPRETQYF
>NA|TRBV28|TRBJ1-5|NA
TGTGCCAGCACCCAGAGCGCGGGGTATAGCAATCAGCCCCAGCATTTT
CASTQSAGYSNQPQHF
>NA|TRBV7-8|TRBJ2-2|NA
TGTGCCAGCAGCCGGCGGATCCCTTGGGGGGAGAGTGGCACCGGGGAGCTGTTTTTT
CASSRRIPWGESGTGELFF
>NA|TRBV20-1|TRBJ1-2|few
TGCAGTGCCCATTTTAACTATGGCTACACCTTC
CSAHFNYGYTF
>NA|TRBV27|TRBJ2-7|NA
TGTGCCAGCAGACCTACAGGGTACCCCATTGACGAGCAGTACTTC
CASRPTGYPIDEQYF
>TRBD2|TRBV6-6|TRBJ2-1|NA
TGTGCCAGCAGTTCAAGCGGGAGAGCCTACAATGAGCAGTTCTTC
CASSSSGRAYNEQFF
>NA|TRBV6-2/TRBV6-3|TRBJ2-1|NA
TGTGCCAGCAGTTATCTCAGTTACAATGAGCAGTTCTTC
CASSYLSYNEQFF
>TRBD2|TRBV5-1|TRBJ2-1|NA
TGCGCCAGCAGCTCCGGCCTAGCGGATAATGAGCAGTTCTTC
CASSSGLADNEQFF
>TRBD1|TRBV18|TRBJ1-5|NA
TGTGCCAGCTCGGGGGCAGGGGGCGGCCAGCCCCAGCATTTT
CASSGAGGGQPQHF
>TRBD2|TRBV2|TRBJ2-1|NA
TGTGCCAGCAGCGTCCAACGGACTAGCGGTTACAATGAGCAGTTCTTC
CASSVQRTSGYNEQFF
>TRBD2|TRBV5-6|TRBJ2-2|NA
TGTGCCAGCAGCCCTCTAGCGGGGGGGAACACCGGGGAGCTGTTTTTT
CASSPLAGGNTGELFF
>NA|TRBV7-9|TRBJ2-2|NA
TGTGCCAGCAGCTTTGTATCCGCGAACACCGGGGAGCTGTTTTTT
CASSFVSANTGELFF
>NA|TRBV5-1|TRBJ2-2|few
TGCGCCAGCAGCTGGGGACTTAACACCGGGGAGCTGTTTTTT
CASSWGLNTGELFF
>TRBD1|TRBV6-1|TRBJ1-4|once
TGTGCCAGCAGTGAAGACAGGGGACGTGAAAAACTGTTTTTT
CASSEDRGREKLFF
>TRBD2|TRBV7-9|TRBJ2-5|NA
TGTGCCAGCAGCTACCGGACTAGCGGGAGGGGGGAAGAGACCCAGTACTTC
CASSYRTSGRGEETQYF
>NA|TRBV5-1|TRBJ2-1|NA
TGCGCCAGCGATCGGGCAGGGCAGTACAATGAGCAGTTCTTC
CASDRAGQYNEQFF
>TRBD1|TRBV9|TRBJ2-5|NA
TGTGCCAGCAGCGTAGAGGGACAGGGGTTGACAGAGACCCAGTACTTC
CASSVEGQGLTETQYF
>NA|TRBV18|TRBJ2-5|NA
TGTGCCAGCTCACCACATAGAATCCAAGAGACCCAGTACTTC
CASSPHRIQETQYF
>TRBD2|TRBV2|TRBJ2-1|NA
TGTGCCAGCAGCCCGGGGCTAGCGGCTATCAATGAGCAGTTCTTC
CASSPGLAAINEQFF
>TRBD1|TRBV5-5|TRBJ1-1|NA
TGTGCCAGCAGCTGGCGACAGGGCCTGGTTGACACTGAAGCTTTCTTT
CASSWRQGLVDTEAFF
>NA|TRBV27|TRBJ2-7|few
TGTGCCAGCAGTCCCGACCCGCGTCCAAGGGGACAAAGCTCCTACGAGCAGTACTTC
CASSPDPRPRGQSSYEQYF
>NA|TRBV29-1|TRBJ1-6|NA
TGCAGCGTTAGGACAGATTATAATTCACCCCTCCACTTT
CSVRTDYNSPLHF
>NA|TRBV5-1|TRBJ2-5|NA
TGCGCCAGCAGCGGGTCTCCGGGAGAGACCCAGTACTTC
CASSGSPGETQYF
>TRBD1|TRBV9|TRBJ2-2|NA
TGTGCCAGCAGTCGACCGGGACAGTTGAACACCGGGGAGCTGTTTTTT
CASSRPGQLNTGELFF
>NA|TRBV4-1|TRBJ1-4|NA
TGCGCCAGCAGCCAGTATCAGGGTTCTGCTAATGAAAAACTGTTTTTT
CASSQYQGSANEKLFF